The TCR beta chain under discussion was sequenced for a study of PD-1 blockade in classical Hodgkin lymphoma. Study findings and constraints: At C4D1, TCR diversity had climbed significantly for CD4+ cells, though not for CD8+ cells. In newly diagnosed patients, baseline TCR diversity was reportedly below that of healthy donors.

Details on this clone: What it binds is unknown.

The assay was immunoSEQ multiplex PCR, and TCRdb's table has in-frame clones only and misses some. The sample lists roughly 10,000 clones, under 80% occurring once. V trimming: 0 bases; J trimming: 4 bases; junction bases outside the gene matches: 2. This CDR3 has 15 residues. The germline CDR1 and CDR2 sequences are SGHKS and YYEKEE (reference sequence). Time point here: cycle 4 day 1 (C4D1), after 6 weeks of nivolumab. Following autologous stem cell transplantation, relapse occurred in every patient, and exposure to brentuximab vedotin varied. By magnetic negative selection, CD8+ T cells were isolated from the thawed PBMCs.

The chain employs TRBV5-5 and TRBJ1-1; 11 bases line up with TRBD1. This receptor was identified in a human donor with classical Hodgkin lymphoma. The sample in question was CD8+ T cells from blood, obtained before the fourth cycle of nivolumab. DNA of the CDR3: TGTGCCAGCAGCTTGGATGGGACAGGGGGCACTGAAGCTTTCTTT. It translates to CASSLDGTGGTEAFF.